Listed below are T cell receptor beta chains from one sample, sequenced in a study of blood T cell repertoires in COVID-19. TCRdb's copy holds only in-frame clones and misses some; the assay was immunoSEQ multiplex PCR. The repertoire holds approximately 230,000 clones, with approximately 82% as singletons. The sequencing input was PBMCs or T cells enriched from blood (not recorded which). These receptors were taken from a man aged 35 to 55 who had recovered from COVID-19. CDR3s include the opening cysteine and the closing phenylalanine or tryptophan. The D gene is left open where the match is weak. Clone size is shown for a subset of rows, as once, few, many or a class of expanded clone.

TRBJ1-6	.	TRBV28	TRBD1	TGTGCCAGCAGTCCCGTGGACAGGGATGGGTCACCCCTCCACTTT	CASSPVDRDGSPLHF
TRBJ2-3	.	TRBV5-1	.	TGCGCCAGCAGCTGGTGGGCCGACGTGGGAGGCACAGATACGCAGTATTTT	CASSWWADVGGTDTQYF
TRBJ1-3	.	TRBV27	.	TGTGCCAGCAGTTTACGGCCTCACTACTCCGGAAACACCATATATTTT	CASSLRPHYSGNTIYF
TRBJ2-7	.	TRBV5-1	TRBD1	TGCGCCAGCAGCGCCGGGACAGGGGATTACGAGCAGTACTTC	CASSAGTGDYEQYF
TRBJ1-6	few	TRBV6-1	.	TGTGCCAGCAGTGAAGCTCGGTCATCCGCACCCCTCCACTTT	CASSEARSSAPLHF
TRBJ1-6	.	TRBV9	.	TGTGCCAGCAGCGTAGCGTCTCGGGGAGGCGACCATTCACCCCTCCACTTT	CASSVASRGGDHSPLHF
TRBJ1-2	.	TRBV13	TRBD1	TGTGCCAGCAGCCCCGGACAGGGAGTATATGGCTACACCTTC	CASSPGQGVYGYTF
TRBJ1-5	.	TRBV18	TRBD1	TGTGCCAGCTCACCAAGACAGGGAGGTTTCAATATGCAGCCCCAGCATTTT	CASSPRQGGFNMQPQHF
TRBJ1-1	.	TRBV12-3/TRBV12-4	.	TGTGCCAGCGGCCTTAACACTGAAGCTTTCTTT	CASGLNTEAFF
TRBJ1-1	.	TRBV11-2	TRBD1	TGTGCCAGCAGCGTCCGGGACAGGGGGTTAGCTTTCTTT	CASSVRDRGLAFF
TRBJ1-2	.	TRBV14	.	TGTGCCAGCAGCCAAGGGGGCAGGGGTGGTGGCTACACCTTC	CASSQGGRGGGYTF
TRBJ1-2	.	TRBV5-6	TRBD1	TGTGCCAGCAGCTTGGCCGCTGGACAGGTCGTTGGCTACACCTTC	CASSLAAGQVVGYTF
TRBJ2-7	.	TRBV11-3	TRBD2	TGTGCCAGCAGCGCCGGGACTAGCGTGCGCTACGAGCAGTACTTC	CASSAGTSVRYEQYF
TRBJ2-5	.	TRBV6-5	TRBD2	TGTGCCAGCAGTTCGGAGATGCGGGGGGCCCGGGAGACCCAGTACTTC	CASSSEMRGARETQYF
TRBJ2-7	.	TRBV27	.	TGTGCCAGCAGTATGACTGCCAGCTCCTACGAGCAGTACTTC	CASSMTASSYEQYF
TRBJ1-5	.	TRBV18	.	TGTGCCAGCTCACCGGCAGGGGATCAGCCCCAGCATTTT	CASSPAGDQPQHF
TRBJ1-3	few	TRBV2	.	TGTGCCAGCAGTCCAGGCCTCTCTGGAAACACCATATATTTT	CASSPGLSGNTIYF
TRBJ1-2	.	TRBV29-1	TRBD1	TGCAGCGTACCCGGGACAGGTTGGGGCTACACCTTC	CSVPGTGWGYTF
TRBJ2-5	.	TRBV18	TRBD1	TGTGCCAGCTCACCCGGGACAGGCATGATAGGACAAGAGACCCAGTACTTC	CASSPGTGMIGQETQYF
TRBJ1-2	.	TRBV6-2/TRBV6-3	.	TGTGCCAGCAGTTCCCTGCCTACTCCGCCCTATGGCTACACCTTC	CASSSLPTPPYGYTF
TRBJ2-5	.	TRBV6-5	.	TGTGCCAGCAATCAGGGGCGGGGGGAGACCCAGTACTTC	CASNQGRGETQYF
TRBJ1-2	.	TRBV2	.	TGTGCCAGCAGCGTTTCTAGGAACTATGGCTACACCTTC	CASSVSRNYGYTF
TRBJ2-7	few	TRBV5-1	.	TGCGCCAGCAGCTTGGCAGCTGGATCAGGCTACGAGCAGTACTTC	CASSLAAGSGYEQYF
TRBJ1-5	.	TRBV15	.	TGTGCCACCAGCAGAGACGGGTCCCAGCATTTT	CATSRDGSQHF
TRBJ2-7	.	TRBV5-4	.	TGTGCCAGCAGCGTCGGGGTTCCCTACGAGCAGTACTTC	CASSVGVPYEQYF
TRBJ2-2	.	TRBV19	TRBD2	TGTGCCAGTAGTATACTAGCGGGGACCACCGGGGAGCTGTTTTTT	CASSILAGTTGELFF
TRBJ1-3	few	TRBV28	.	TGTGCCAGCAGGGGGAACAGGGACGGAGGAAACACCATATATTTT	CASRGNRDGGNTIYF
TRBJ1-5	once	TRBV10-3	.	TGTGCCATCCGGGCTTCGCAGGGTCAGCCCCAGCATTTT	CAIRASQGQPQHF